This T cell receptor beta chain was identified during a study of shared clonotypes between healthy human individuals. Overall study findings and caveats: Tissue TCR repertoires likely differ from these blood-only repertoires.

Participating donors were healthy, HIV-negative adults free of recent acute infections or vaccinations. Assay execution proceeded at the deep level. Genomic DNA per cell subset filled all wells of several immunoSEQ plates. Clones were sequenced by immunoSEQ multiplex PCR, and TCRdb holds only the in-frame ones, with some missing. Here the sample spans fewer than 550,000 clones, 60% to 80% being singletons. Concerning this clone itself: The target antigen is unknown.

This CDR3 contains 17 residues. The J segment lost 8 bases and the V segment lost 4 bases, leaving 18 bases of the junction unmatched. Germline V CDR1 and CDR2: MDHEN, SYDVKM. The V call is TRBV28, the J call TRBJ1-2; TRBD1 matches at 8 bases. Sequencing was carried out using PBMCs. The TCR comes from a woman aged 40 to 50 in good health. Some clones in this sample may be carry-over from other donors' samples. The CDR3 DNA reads TGTGCCAGCAGTTACACCCACAGGGGGTCGGTAGGAGAAGGCTACACCTTC. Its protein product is CASSYTHRGSVGEGYTF.